Listed below are T cell receptor beta chains from one sample, sequenced in a study of neurological immune-mediated disorders. TCRdb itself ran the 5' RACE reads through MiXCR, one entry per CDR3 protein. The profile shows 30,000 to 45,000 distinct CDR3 sequences, around a tenth of them singletons. The sequenced material came from PBMCs. The receptors were gathered from a woman aged 25 to 45 with HTLV-1-associated myelopathy (HAM/TSP). The CDR3 runs from the conserved cysteine through the conserved F or W. A D gene is named only where the DNA matches it firmly. Expanded clones get a size class; other rows say once, few or many, or leave the size out.

>TRBV9|-|TRBJ1-3|-
TGTGCCAGCAGCGACGAGGGTGGAAACACCATATATTTT
CASSDEGGNTIYF
>TRBV6-5|many|TRBJ1-1|-
TGTGCCAGCAGTGAAGGGGTGAACACTGAAGCTTTCTTT
CASSEGVNTEAFF
>TRBV3-1|many|TRBJ2-3|-
TGTGCCAGCAGCCCCGAGGGGGGTACAGATACGCAGTATTTT
CASSPEGGTDTQYF
>TRBV20-1|many|TRBJ2-1|-
TGCAGTGCTAGAGATCTGGGTTGGGAGCAGTTCTTC
CSARDLGWEQFF
>TRBV5-1|many|TRBJ1-1|-
TGCGCCAGCAGCTTAGGGATCAACACTGAAGCTTTCTTT
CASSLGINTEAFF
>TRBV6-1|few|TRBJ2-3|-
TGTGCCAGCAGCCTGTATACGCAGTATTTT
CASSLYTQYF
>TRBV20-1|many|TRBJ2-7|-
TGCAGTGCCGGCCGAGGGGCGTATTCCTACGAGCAGTACTTC
CSAGRGAYSYEQYF
>TRBV7-8|many|TRBJ1-1|-
TGTGCCAGCAGCTCAACTGCGCACACGATAAACACTGAAGCTTTCTTT
CASSSTAHTINTEAFF
>TRBV6-6|many|TRBJ1-3|-
TGTGCCAGCAGTTACGGGTCGCGGGATTTCTCTGGAAACACCATATATTTT
CASSYGSRDFSGNTIYF
>TRBV5-1|many|TRBJ1-6|TRBD1
TGCGCCAGCAGTTCCGGGACAGGGGATTCACCCCTCCACTTT
CASSSGTGDSPLHF
>TRBV25-1|many|TRBJ1-4|-
TGTGCCAGCAGTGAAGGTCATGCAGGCGGGACAACTAATGAAAAACTGTTTTTT
CASSEGHAGGTTNEKLFF
>TRBV27|many|TRBJ2-2|-
TGTGCCAGCAGTTGGCGAATTAACACCGGGGAGCTGTTTTTT
CASSWRINTGELFF
>TRBV20-1|-|TRBJ2-4|-
TGCAGTGCGAGGGACATACAAAACATTCAGTACTTC
CSARDIQNIQYF
>TRBV27|many|TRBJ2-3|-
TGTGCCAGCAGTTTATGGGGAACTAGCACAGATACGCAGTATTTT
CASSLWGTSTDTQYF
>TRBV11-2|many|TRBJ1-4|-
TGTGCCAGCAGCCCGAAGGGATTGGGCCGAACTAATGAAAAACTGTTTTTT
CASSPKGLGRTNEKLFF
>TRBV20-1|many|TRBJ1-5|-
TGCAGTGCTACTGCGTTTGGGGGGCGAAGTCAGCCCCAGCATTTT
CSATAFGGRSQPQHF
>TRBV4-2|many|TRBJ1-1|TRBD1
TGTGCCAGCAGCCAAGGGTTAACGGGGGCAGGGGGCACTGAAGCTTTCTTT
CASSQGLTGAGGTEAFF
>TRBV30|many|TRBJ1-2|-
TGTGCCTGGGACCGCCCCTATGGCTACACCTTC
CAWDRPYGYTF
>TRBV5-1|many|TRBJ2-1|-
TGCGCCAGCAGCTTGTGGAGAGTCGGTAGGGATGAGCAGTTCTTC
CASSLWRVGRDEQFF
>TRBV21-1|many|TRBJ2-3|-
TGTGCCAGCAGACACGGACCGAGGGGTTGGTGTATTAGGACAGATACGCAGTATTTT
CASRHGPRGWCIRTDTQYF
>TRBV20-1|many|TRBJ2-3|-
TGCAGTGCTAGACCTCAGACTGGGAAGAGGACAGATACGCAGTATTTT
CSARPQTGKRTDTQYF
>TRBV5-1|-|TRBJ2-5|TRBD1
TGCACCAGCAGCCCGAGCCAGAGACAGGGGCAAGAGACCCAGTACTTT
CTSSPSQRQGQETQYF
>TRBV12-3/TRBV12-4|many|TRBJ2-3|-
TGTGCCAGCAGCGCCCAGGCCCTGGGTCTCACAGATACGCAGTATTTT
CASSAQALGLTDTQYF
>TRBV20-1|-|TRBJ1-2|-
TGCAGTGCTAGAGTCTACGGTTCTAACTATGGCTACACCTTC
CSARVYGSNYGYTF
>TRBV20-1|many|TRBJ2-1|TRBD2
TGCAGTGCCACCGCCACTAGCGGTCACTCCTACAATGAGCAGTTCTTC
CSATATSGHSYNEQFF
>TRBV14|few|TRBJ1-1|-
TGTGCCAGCAGCCGGATGGGGGCCCGAATGAACACTGAAGCTTTCTTT
CASSRMGARMNTEAFF
>TRBV30|-|TRBJ2-1|-
TGTGCCTGGAAGGGGGGCCAGTTAAGCTCCTACAATGAGCAGTTCTTC
CAWKGGQLSSYNEQFF
>TRBV5-1|-|TRBJ2-7|TRBD1
TGCGCCAGCAGCTTGGCCGGGACAGACCGAAGATCCTACGACCAGTACTTC
CASSLAGTDRRSYDQYF
>TRBV20-1|many|TRBJ2-1|-
TGCAGTGCTAAGAGGGGGGTTTTAGAGATGAATGAGCAGTTCTTC
CSAKRGVLEMNEQFF
>TRBV27|many|TRBJ2-6|-
TGTGCCACCCGGGCCCCTAGTTCTGGGGCCAACGTCCTGACTTTC
CATRAPSSGANVLTF
>TRBV20-1|many|TRBJ2-1|TRBD2
TGCAGCGCAAACCGGGACTATACCTACAATGAGCAGTTCTTC
CSANRDYTYNEQFF
>TRBV29-1|many|TRBJ1-3|-
TGCAGCGTTGTTGAAGGGTCGGCTGGAAACACCATATATTTT
CSVVEGSAGNTIYF
>TRBV5-5|many|TRBJ2-7|-
TGTGCCAGCAGCTTGGAACCGCGCTACGAGCAGTACTTC
CASSLEPRYEQYF